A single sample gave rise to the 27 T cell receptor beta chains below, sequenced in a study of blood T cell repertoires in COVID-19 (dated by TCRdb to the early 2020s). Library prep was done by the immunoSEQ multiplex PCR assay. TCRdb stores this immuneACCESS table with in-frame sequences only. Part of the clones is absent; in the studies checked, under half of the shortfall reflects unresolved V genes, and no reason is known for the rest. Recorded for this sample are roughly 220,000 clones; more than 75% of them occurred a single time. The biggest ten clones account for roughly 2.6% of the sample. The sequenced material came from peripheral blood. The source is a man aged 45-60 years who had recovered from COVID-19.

CDR3 residues: CASGQGGVLGADTQYF. The CDR3 nucleotides are TGTGCTAGTGGACAAGGGGGCGTCCTAGGTGCAGATACGCAGTATTTT. The J gene is TRBJ2-3, the V gene TRBV12-5; TRBD1 matches at 7 bases. This CDR3 comprises 16 residues. CDR1 is LGHNT, CDR2 FRNRAP, per germline. V gave up 6 bases and J gave up 4 bases; unmatched junction bases: 13.

The DNA of the CDR3 is TGTGCCAGCCGTCCCGGTATAGCGGGAGAGGAGACCCAGTACTTC. Translation gives CASRPGIAGEETQYF. The chain employs TRBV7-9 and TRBJ2-5; 9 bases map to TRBD2. J gave up 5 bases and V 8 bases, and 12 bases lay outside the gene matches. CDR3 length: 15 amino acids. Germline V gene data show CDR1 as SEHNR and CDR2 as FQNEAQ (reference sequence).

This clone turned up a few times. The CDR3 DNA reads TGTGCCAGCAGTTTATGGTCCGTGCAGTACTTC. Its protein is CASSLWSVQYF. The chain recombines TRBV28 with TRBJ2-7; D not certain. In germline, CDR1 is MDHEN, CDR2 SYDVKM. This CDR3 is 11 amino acids long. V was trimmed by 0 bases and J by 9 bases, leaving 6 bases between them.

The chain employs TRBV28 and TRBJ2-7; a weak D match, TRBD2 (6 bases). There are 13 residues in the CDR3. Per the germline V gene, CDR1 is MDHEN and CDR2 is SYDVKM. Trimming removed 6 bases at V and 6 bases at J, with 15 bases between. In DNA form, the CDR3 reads TGTGCCAGCAGCCTTGGGACTCCTCGCGAGCAGTACTTC. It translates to CASSLGTPREQYF.

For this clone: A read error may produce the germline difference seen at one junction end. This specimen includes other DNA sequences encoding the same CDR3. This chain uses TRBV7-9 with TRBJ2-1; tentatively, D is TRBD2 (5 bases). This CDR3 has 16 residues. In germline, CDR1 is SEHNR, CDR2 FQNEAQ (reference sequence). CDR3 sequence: CASSLYATKPYNEQFF. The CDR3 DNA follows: TGCGCCAGCAGCTTATATGCGACTAAACCGTACAATGAGCAGTTCTTC.

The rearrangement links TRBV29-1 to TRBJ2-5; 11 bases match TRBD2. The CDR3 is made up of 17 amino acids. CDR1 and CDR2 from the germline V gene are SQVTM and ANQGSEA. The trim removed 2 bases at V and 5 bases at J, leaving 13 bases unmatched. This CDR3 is CSVEPRLAGGVWETQYF. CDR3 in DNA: TGCAGCGTTGAACCAAGGCTAGCGGGGGGAGTTTGGGAGACCCAGTACTTC.

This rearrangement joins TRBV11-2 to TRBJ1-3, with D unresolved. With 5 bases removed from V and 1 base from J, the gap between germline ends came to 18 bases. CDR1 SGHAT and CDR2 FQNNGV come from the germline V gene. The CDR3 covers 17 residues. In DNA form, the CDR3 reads TGTGCCAGCAGCCCGCGTAAGTCGAGGGCATCTGGAAACACCATATATTTT. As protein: CASSPRKSRASGNTIYF.

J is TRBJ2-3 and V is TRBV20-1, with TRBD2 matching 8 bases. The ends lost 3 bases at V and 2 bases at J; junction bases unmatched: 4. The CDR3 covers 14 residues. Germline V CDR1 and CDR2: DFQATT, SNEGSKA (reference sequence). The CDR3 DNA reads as TGCAGTGCTAGTAGCGGGACCTACACAGATACGCAGTATTTT. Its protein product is CSASSGTYTDTQYF.

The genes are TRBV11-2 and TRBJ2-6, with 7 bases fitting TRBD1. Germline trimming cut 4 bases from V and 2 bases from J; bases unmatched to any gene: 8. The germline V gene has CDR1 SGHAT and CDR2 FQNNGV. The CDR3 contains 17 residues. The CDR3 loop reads CASSSSDRVAGANVLTF. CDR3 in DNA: TGTGCCAGCAGCTCAAGCGACAGGGTGGCTGGGGCCAACGTCCTGACTTTC.

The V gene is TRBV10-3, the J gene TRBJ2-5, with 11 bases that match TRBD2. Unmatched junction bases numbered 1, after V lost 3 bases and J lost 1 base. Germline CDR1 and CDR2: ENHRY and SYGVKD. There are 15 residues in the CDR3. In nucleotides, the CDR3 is TGTGCCATCAGTGAAGGGACTAGCGGCCAAGAGACCCAGTACTTC. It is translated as CAISEGTSGQETQYF.

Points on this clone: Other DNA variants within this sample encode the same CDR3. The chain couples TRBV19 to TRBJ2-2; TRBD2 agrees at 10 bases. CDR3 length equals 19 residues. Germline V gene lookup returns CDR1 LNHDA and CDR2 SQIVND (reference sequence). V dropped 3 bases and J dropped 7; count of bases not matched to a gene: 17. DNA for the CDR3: TGTGCCAGTAGTATGCTCCACTCTCTAGCGGGAGTGGAACACGGGGAGCTGTTTTTT. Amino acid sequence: CASSMLHSLAGVEHGELFF.

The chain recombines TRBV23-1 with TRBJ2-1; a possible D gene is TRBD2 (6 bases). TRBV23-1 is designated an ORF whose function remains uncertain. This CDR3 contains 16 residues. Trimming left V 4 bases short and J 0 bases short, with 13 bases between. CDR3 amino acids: CASSLTSLSSYNEQFF. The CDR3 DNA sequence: TGCGCCAGCAGTCTGACTAGTCTGAGCTCCTACAATGAGCAGTTCTTC.

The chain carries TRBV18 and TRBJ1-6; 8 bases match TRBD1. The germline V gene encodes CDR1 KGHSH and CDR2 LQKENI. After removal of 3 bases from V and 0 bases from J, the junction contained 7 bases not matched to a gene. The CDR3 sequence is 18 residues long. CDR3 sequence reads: CASSPSGGRSSYNSPLHF. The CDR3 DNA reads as TGTGCCAGCTCACCGTCAGGGGGCCGAAGCTCCTATAATTCACCCCTCCACTTT.

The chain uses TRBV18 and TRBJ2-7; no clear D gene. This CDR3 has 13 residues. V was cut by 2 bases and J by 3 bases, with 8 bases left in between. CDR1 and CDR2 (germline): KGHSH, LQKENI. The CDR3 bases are TGTGCCAGCTCACCAACTCAGGACTACGAGCAGTACTTC. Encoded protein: CASSPTQDYEQYF.

CDR3 sequence reads: CASTARALGSGELFF. The CDR3 nucleotides read TGTGCCAGCACCGCGAGGGCGTTGGGTTCCGGGGAGCTGTTTTTT. The rearrangement uses TRBV9 and TRBJ2-2; D may be TRBD2 (5 bases). Between the trimmed V and J ends, which lost 6 bases and 6 bases, there was a span of 18 bases. Germline assignment: CDR1 SGDLS and CDR2 YYNGEE. The length of the CDR3 is 15 residues.

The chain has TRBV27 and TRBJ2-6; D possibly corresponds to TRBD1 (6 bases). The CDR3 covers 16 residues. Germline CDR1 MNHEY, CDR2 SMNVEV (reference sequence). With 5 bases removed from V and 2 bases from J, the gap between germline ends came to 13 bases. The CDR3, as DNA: TGTGCCAGCAGTATCCTACAGGGAGCTGGGGCCAACGTCCTGACTTTC. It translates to CASSILQGAGANVLTF.

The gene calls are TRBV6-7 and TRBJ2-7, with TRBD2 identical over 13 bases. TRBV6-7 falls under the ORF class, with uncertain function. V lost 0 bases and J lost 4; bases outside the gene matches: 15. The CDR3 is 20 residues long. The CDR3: CASSYSGTSGDDDPHYEQYF. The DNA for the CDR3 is TGTGCCAGCAGTTACTCCGGGACTAGCGGGGACGACGACCCTCATTACGAGCAGTACTTC.

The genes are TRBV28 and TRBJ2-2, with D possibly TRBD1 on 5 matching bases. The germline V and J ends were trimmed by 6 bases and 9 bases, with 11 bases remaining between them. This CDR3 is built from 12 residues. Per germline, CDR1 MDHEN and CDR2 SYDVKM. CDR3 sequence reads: CASRTADRELFF. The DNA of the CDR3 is TGTGCCAGCAGGACAGCCGACCGGGAGCTGTTTTTT.

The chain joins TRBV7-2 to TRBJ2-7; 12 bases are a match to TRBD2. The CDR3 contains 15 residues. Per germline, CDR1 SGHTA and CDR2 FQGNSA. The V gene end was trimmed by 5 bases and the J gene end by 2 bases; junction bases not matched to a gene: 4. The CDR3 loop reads CASSIGTSGPYEQYF. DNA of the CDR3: TGTGCCAGCAGCATTGGGACTAGCGGGCCCTACGAGCAGTACTTC.

CDR3 sequence reads: CAWIPPASGRYEQYF. CDR3 in DNA: TGTGCCTGGATCCCTCCGGCTAGCGGGAGGTACGAGCAGTACTTC. The rearrangement uses TRBV30 and TRBJ2-7; 11 bases line up with TRBD2. This CDR3 comprises 15 residues. Germline CDR1 GTSNPN, CDR2 SVGIG (reference sequence). V lost 4 bases to trimming and J lost 4 bases; unmatched junction nucleotides: 9.

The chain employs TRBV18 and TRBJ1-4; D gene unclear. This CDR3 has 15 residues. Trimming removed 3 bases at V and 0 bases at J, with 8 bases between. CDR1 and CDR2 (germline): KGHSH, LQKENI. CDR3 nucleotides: TGTGCCAGCTCACCCGGTATTGCAACTAATGAAAAACTGTTTTTT. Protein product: CASSPGIATNEKLFF.

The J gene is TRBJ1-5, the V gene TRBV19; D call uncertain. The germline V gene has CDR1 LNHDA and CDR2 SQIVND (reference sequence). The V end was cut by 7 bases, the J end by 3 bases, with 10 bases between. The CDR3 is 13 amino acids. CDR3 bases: TGTGCCAGTACGGTGGGCCCCAATCAGCCCCAGCATTTT. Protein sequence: CASTVGPNQPQHF. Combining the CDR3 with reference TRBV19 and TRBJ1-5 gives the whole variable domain DGGITQSPKYLFRKEGQNVTLSCEQNLNHDAMYWYRQDPGQGLRLIYYSQIVNDFQKGDIAEGYSVSREKKESFPLTVTSAQKNPTAFYLCASTVGPNQPQHFGDGTRLSIL.

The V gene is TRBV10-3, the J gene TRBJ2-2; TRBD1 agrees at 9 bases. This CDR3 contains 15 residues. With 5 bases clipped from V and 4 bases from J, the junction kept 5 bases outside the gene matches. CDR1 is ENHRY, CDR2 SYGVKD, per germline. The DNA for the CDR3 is TGTGCCATCAGTCCGACGACAGGGGGCACCGGGGAGCTGTTTTTT. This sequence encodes CAISPTTGGTGELFF.

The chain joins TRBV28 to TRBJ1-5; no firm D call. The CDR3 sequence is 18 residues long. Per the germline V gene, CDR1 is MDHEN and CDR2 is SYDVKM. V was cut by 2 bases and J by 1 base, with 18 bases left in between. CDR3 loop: CASSLQTISGVSNQPQHF. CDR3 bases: TGTGCCAGCAGTTTACAAACTATTTCCGGGGTCAGCAATCAGCCCCAGCATTTT.

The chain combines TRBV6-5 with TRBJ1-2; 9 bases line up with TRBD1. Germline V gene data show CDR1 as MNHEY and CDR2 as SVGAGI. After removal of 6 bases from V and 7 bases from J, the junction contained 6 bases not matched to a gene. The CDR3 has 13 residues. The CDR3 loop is CASSNRGQGGYTF. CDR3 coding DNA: TGTGCCAGCAGCAACAGGGGGCAGGGTGGCTACACCTTC.

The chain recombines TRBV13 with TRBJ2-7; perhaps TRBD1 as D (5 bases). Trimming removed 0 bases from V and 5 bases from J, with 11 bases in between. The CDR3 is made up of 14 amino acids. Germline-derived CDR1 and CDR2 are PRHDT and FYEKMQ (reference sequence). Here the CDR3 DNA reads TGTGCCAGCAGCTTAGGCCAGGGTCTCAACGAGCAGTACTTC. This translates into CASSLGQGLNEQYF.

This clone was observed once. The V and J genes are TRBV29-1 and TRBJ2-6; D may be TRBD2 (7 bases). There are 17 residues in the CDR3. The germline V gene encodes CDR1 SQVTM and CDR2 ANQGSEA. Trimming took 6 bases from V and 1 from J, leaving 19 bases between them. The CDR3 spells CSVSSSGRGSGANVLTF. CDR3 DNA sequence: TGCAGCGTATCCTCGTCAGGGAGGGGGTCTGGGGCCAACGTCCTGACTTTC.